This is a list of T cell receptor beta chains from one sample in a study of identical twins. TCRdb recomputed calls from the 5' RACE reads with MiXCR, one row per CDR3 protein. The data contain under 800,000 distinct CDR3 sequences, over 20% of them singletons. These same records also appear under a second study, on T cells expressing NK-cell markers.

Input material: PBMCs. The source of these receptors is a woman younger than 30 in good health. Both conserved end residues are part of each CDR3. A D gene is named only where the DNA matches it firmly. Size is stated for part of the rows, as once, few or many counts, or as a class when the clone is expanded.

CDR3nt: TGTGCCAGCAGCGTCGACCCCGGAAGGCCGGATACGCAGTATTTT
CDR3aa: CASSVDPGRPDTQYF
v_gene: TRBV5-6
abundance: NA
j_gene: TRBJ2-3
d_gene: NA

CDR3nt: TGCAGCGCGAGAATGGAATCCGCGACCCAGTACTTC
CDR3aa: CSARMESATQYF
v_gene: TRBV29-1
abundance: NA
j_gene: TRBJ2-5
d_gene: NA

CDR3nt: TGCGCCAGCAGCCAAGGGCCAGGGAATGAGCAGTTCTTC
CDR3aa: CASSQGPGNEQFF
v_gene: TRBV4-3
abundance: few
j_gene: TRBJ2-1
d_gene: NA

CDR3nt: TGTGCCAGCAGCCGCGATAGGAATGAGCAGTTCTTC
CDR3aa: CASSRDRNEQFF
v_gene: TRBV7-2
abundance: few
j_gene: TRBJ2-1
d_gene: NA

CDR3nt: TGCGCCAGCAGCTATGTCCCTAGTATGGAGAATGAGCAGTTCTTC
CDR3aa: CASSYVPSMENEQFF
v_gene: TRBV5-1
abundance: few
j_gene: TRBJ2-1
d_gene: NA

CDR3nt: TGTGCCAGCATAGACAGAACTAACACCGGGGAGCTGTTTTTT
CDR3aa: CASIDRTNTGELFF
v_gene: TRBV12-3/TRBV12-4
abundance: many
j_gene: TRBJ2-2
d_gene: NA

CDR3nt: TGCAGCGTTGAAGGGGGCAGGGAGGCCTCCGAGCAGTACTTC
CDR3aa: CSVEGGREASEQYF
v_gene: TRBV29-1
abundance: few
j_gene: TRBJ2-7
d_gene: NA

CDR3nt: TGTGCCAGCAGTTGGGATAGAGGTTCGAGCAGTGAGCAGTACTTC
CDR3aa: CASSWDRGSSSEQYF
v_gene: TRBV27
abundance: NA
j_gene: TRBJ2-7
d_gene: NA

CDR3nt: TGCGCCAGCAGCCAACGAGCCAGATCCACCGGGGAGCTGTTTTTT
CDR3aa: CASSQRARSTGELFF
v_gene: TRBV4-3
abundance: few
j_gene: TRBJ2-2
d_gene: NA

CDR3nt: TGTGCCAGCAGTTTCGTTGGTAGCACAGATACGCAGTATTTT
CDR3aa: CASSFVGSTDTQYF
v_gene: TRBV12-3/TRBV12-4
abundance: few
j_gene: TRBJ2-3
d_gene: NA

CDR3nt: TGTGCCATCAGTGGTTTCAGGGGGCAAGAGACCCAGTACTTC
CDR3aa: CAISGFRGQETQYF
v_gene: TRBV10-3
abundance: few
j_gene: TRBJ2-5
d_gene: TRBD1

CDR3nt: TGCAGTGCTAGAGTCCTCCTTGACTATCCCGAGACCCAGTACTTC
CDR3aa: CSARVLLDYPETQYF
v_gene: TRBV20-1
abundance: NA
j_gene: TRBJ2-5
d_gene: NA

CDR3nt: TGTGCCAGCAGTAGGCTCCTGGGAAACACCATATATTTT
CDR3aa: CASSRLLGNTIYF
v_gene: TRBV12-3/TRBV12-4
abundance: few
j_gene: TRBJ1-3
d_gene: NA

CDR3nt: TGTGCCAGCAGAAAACAGGGGGCAGGCAATCAGCCCCAGCATTTT
CDR3aa: CASRKQGAGNQPQHF
v_gene: TRBV6-2/TRBV6-3
abundance: NA
j_gene: TRBJ1-5
d_gene: TRBD1

CDR3nt: TGCAGCACCCAATTCTGGCAAGAGACCCAGTACTTC
CDR3aa: CSTQFWQETQYF
v_gene: TRBV29-1
abundance: NA
j_gene: TRBJ2-5
d_gene: NA

CDR3nt: TGCAGTGCCTTCGAACCCGGCACAGATACGCAGTATTTT
CDR3aa: CSAFEPGTDTQYF
v_gene: TRBV20-1
abundance: NA
j_gene: TRBJ2-3
d_gene: NA

CDR3nt: TGTGCCAGCAGCCAAGAACGGGTGATTTCGGGGAAGCAGTTCTTC
CDR3aa: CASSQERVISGKQFF
v_gene: TRBV14
abundance: NA
j_gene: TRBJ2-1
d_gene: NA

CDR3nt: TGTGCCAGCAGTTTCCTCCCGAGCGGGGCCGGTGGCTACACCTTC
CDR3aa: CASSFLPSGAGGYTF
v_gene: TRBV6-5
abundance: few
j_gene: TRBJ1-2
d_gene: NA

CDR3nt: TGTGCCAGCAGCTTGAATAGCGGGGCTAGCACAGATACGCAGTATTTT
CDR3aa: CASSLNSGASTDTQYF
v_gene: TRBV7-9
abundance: NA
j_gene: TRBJ2-3
d_gene: TRBD2

CDR3nt: TGCGCCAGCAGCCGAGGCGGGGCGGGAGTTGGCCACGAGCAGTACTTC
CDR3aa: CASSRGGAGVGHEQYF
v_gene: TRBV4-3
abundance: NA
j_gene: TRBJ2-7
d_gene: TRBD2

CDR3nt: TGCGCCAGCAGCTGGACAGAGAGCTCCTACGAGCAGTACTTC
CDR3aa: CASSWTESSYEQYF
v_gene: TRBV5-1
abundance: NA
j_gene: TRBJ2-7
d_gene: NA

CDR3nt: TGCGCCAGCAGCCAGGGGACAGGGAACAATCAGCCCCAGCATTTT
CDR3aa: CASSQGTGNNQPQHF
v_gene: TRBV4-3
abundance: few
j_gene: TRBJ1-5
d_gene: TRBD1